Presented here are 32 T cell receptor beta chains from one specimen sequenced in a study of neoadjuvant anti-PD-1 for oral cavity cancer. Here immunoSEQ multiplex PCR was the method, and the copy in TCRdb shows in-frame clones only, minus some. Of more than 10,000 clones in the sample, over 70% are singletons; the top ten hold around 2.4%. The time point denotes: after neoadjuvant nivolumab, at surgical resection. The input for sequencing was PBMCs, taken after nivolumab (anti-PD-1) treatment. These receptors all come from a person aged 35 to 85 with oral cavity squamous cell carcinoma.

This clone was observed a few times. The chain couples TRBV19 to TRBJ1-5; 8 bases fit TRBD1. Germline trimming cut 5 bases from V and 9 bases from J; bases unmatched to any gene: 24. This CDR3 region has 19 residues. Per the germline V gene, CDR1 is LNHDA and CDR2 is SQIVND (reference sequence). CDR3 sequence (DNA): TGTGCCAGTAGTGACGGCGGGCAGGGGGCTGGCGTGGGGTATCGGCCCCAGCATTTT. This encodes CASSDGGQGAGVGYRPQHF. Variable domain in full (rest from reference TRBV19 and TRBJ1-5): DGGITQSPKYLFRKEGQNVTLSCEQNLNHDAMYWYRQDPGQGLRLIYYSQIVNDFQKGDIAEGYSVSREKKESFPLTVTSAQKNPTAFYLCASSDGGQGAGVGYRPQHFGDGTRLSIL.

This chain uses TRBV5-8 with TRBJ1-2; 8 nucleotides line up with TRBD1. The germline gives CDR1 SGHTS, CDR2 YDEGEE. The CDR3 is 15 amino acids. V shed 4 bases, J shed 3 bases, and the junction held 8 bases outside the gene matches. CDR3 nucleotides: TGTGCCAGCAGCACTGGGGGGACAGGCTACTATGGCTACACCTTC. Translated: CASSTGGTGYYGYTF.

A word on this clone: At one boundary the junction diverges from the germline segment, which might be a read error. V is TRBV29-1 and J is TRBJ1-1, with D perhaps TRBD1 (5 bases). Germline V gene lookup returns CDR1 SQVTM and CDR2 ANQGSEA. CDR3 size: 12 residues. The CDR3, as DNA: TGCAGCGTTGTTTCTATCCAAGGGGTGCGGGTCTTT. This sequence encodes CSVVSIQGVRVF.

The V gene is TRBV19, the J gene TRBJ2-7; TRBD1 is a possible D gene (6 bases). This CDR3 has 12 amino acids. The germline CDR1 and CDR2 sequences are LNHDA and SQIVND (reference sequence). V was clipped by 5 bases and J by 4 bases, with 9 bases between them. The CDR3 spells CASSATGYEQYF. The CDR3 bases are TGTGCCAGTAGTGCCACAGGGTACGAGCAGTACTTC.

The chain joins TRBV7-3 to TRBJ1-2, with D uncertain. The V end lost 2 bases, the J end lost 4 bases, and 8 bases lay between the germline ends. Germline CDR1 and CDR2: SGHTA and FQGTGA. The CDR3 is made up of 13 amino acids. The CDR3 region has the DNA TGTGCCAGCAGCTTAGGTTACAGCTATGGCTACACCTTC. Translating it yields CASSLGYSYGYTF.

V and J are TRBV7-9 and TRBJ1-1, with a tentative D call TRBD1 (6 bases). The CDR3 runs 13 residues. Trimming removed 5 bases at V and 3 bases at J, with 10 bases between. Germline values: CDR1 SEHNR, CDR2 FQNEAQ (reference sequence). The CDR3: CASSQGGDTEAFF. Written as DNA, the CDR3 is TGTGCCAGCAGCCAAGGGGGGGACACTGAAGCTTTCTTT.

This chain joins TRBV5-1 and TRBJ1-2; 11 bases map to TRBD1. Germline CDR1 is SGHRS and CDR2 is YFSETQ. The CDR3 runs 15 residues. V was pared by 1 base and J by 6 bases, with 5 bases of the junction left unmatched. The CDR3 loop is CASSLIGQGADGYTF. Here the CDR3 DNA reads TGCGCCAGCAGCTTGATCGGACAGGGGGCTGATGGCTACACCTTC.

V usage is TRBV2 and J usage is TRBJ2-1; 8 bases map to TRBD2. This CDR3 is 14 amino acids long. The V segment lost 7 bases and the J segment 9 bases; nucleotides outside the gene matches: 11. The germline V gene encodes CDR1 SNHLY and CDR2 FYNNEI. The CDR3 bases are TGTGCCAGCATTCCCAGCGGGAGATGGAGTGAGCAGTTCTTC. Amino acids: CASIPSGRWSEQFF.

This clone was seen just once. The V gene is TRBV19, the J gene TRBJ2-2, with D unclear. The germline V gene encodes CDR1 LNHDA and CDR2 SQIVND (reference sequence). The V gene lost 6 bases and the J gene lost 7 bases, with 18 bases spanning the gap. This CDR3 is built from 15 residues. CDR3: CASRTGPLDVGELFF. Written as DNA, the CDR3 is TGTGCCAGTAGAACCGGGCCCCTGGACGTCGGGGAGCTGTTTTTT.

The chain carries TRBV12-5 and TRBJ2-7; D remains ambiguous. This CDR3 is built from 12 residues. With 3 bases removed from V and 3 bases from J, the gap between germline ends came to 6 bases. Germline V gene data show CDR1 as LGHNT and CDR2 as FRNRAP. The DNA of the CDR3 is TGTGCTAGTGGTTTCGGGCACTACGAGCAGTACTTC. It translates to CASGFGHYEQYF. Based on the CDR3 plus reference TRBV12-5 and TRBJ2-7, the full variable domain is DARVTQTPRHKVTEMGQEVTMRCQPILGHNTVFWYRQTMMQGLELLAYFRNRAPLDDSGMPKDRFSAEMPDATLATLKIQPSEPRDSAVYFCASGFGHYEQYFGPGTRLTVT.

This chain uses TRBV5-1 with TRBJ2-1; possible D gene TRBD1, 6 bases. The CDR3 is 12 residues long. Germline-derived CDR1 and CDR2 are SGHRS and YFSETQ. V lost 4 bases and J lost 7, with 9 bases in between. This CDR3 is CASSLGQNEQFF. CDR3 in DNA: TGCGCCAGCAGCCTAGGACAGAATGAGCAGTTCTTC.

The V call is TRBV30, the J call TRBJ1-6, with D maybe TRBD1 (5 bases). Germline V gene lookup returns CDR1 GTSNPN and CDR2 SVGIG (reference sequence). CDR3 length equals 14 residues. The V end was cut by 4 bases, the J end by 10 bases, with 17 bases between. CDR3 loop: CAWTPTGGGSPLHF. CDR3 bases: TGTGCCTGGACCCCGACCGGGGGGGGGTCACCCCTCCACTTT.

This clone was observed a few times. Here the CDR3 DNA reads TGTGCCAGTAGTTTTTTTTTCGACAGAAGGGACTACACCTTC. Residues: CASSFFFDRRDYTF. The chain carries TRBV19 and TRBJ1-2; tentative D call: TRBD1 (5 bases). Trimming took off 5 bases at V and 10 bases at J, with 20 bases between the two ends. Germline V gene sequence: CDR1 LNHDA, CDR2 SQIVND (reference sequence). This CDR3 is 14 amino acids long.

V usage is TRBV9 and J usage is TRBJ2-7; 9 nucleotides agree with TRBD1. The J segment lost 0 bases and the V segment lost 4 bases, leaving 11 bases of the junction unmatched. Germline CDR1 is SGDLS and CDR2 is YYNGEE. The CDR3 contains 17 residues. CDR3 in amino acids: CASSPRPGTGNSYEQYF. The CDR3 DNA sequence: TGTGCCAGCAGCCCCCGCCCCGGGACAGGGAACTCCTACGAGCAGTACTTC.

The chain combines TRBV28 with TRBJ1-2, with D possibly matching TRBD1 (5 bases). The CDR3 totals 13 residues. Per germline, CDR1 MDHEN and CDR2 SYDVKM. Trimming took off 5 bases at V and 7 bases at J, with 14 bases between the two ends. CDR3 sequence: CASSPHVGGGYTF. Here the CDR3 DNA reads TGTGCCAGCAGTCCCCACGTGGGGGGTGGCTACACCTTC.

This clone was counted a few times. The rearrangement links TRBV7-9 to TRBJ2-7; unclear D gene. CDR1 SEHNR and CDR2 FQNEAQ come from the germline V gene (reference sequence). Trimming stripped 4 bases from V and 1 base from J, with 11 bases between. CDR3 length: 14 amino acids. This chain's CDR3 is CASSYGRFSYEQYF. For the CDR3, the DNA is TGTGCCAGCAGCTACGGACGGTTTTCCTACGAGCAGTACTTC.

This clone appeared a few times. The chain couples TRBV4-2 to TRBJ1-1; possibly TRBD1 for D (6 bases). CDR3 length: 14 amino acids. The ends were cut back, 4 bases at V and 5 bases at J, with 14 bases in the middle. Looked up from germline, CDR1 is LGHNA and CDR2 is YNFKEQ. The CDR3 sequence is CASSPGVGETEAFF. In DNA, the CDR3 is TGTGCCAGCAGCCCAGGGGTAGGCGAGACTGAAGCTTTCTTT.

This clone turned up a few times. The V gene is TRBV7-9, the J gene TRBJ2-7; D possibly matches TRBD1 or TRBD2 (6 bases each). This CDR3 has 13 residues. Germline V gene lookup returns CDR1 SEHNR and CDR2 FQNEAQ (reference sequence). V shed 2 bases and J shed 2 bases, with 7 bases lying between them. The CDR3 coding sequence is TGTGCCAGCAGCTTAAGGGGGGCCTACGAGCAGTACTTC. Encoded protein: CASSLRGAYEQYF.

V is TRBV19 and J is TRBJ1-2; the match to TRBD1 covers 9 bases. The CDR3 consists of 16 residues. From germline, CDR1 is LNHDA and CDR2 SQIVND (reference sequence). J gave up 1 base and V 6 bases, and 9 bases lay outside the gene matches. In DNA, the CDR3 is TGTGCCAGTAGAGACGAACAGGGGGCCTTTAACTATGGCTACACCTTC. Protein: CASRDEQGAFNYGYTF.

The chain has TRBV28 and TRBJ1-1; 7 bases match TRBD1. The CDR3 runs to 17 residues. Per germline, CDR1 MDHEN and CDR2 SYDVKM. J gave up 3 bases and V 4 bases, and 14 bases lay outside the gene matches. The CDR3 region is CASSSTKDRLGDTEAFF. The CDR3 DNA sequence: TGTGCCAGCAGTTCTACCAAGGACAGGCTGGGGGACACTGAAGCTTTCTTT.

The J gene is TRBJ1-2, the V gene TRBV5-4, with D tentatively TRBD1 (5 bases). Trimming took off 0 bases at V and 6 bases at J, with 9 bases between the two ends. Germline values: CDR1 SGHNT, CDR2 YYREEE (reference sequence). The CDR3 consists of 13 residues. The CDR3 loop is CASSLGSGDGYTF. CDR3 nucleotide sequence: TGTGCCAGCAGCTTGGGTTCGGGGGATGGCTACACCTTC.

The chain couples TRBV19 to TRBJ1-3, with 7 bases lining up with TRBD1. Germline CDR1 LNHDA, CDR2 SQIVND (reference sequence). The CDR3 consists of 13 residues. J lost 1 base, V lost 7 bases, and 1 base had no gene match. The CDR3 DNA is TGTGCCAGTATGGACAGGTCTGGAAACACCATATATTTT. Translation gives CASMDRSGNTIYF. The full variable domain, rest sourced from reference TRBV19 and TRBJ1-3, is DGGITQSPKYLFRKEGQNVTLSCEQNLNHDAMYWYRQDPGQGLRLIYYSQIVNDFQKGDIAEGYSVSREKKESFPLTVTSAQKNPTAFYLCASMDRSGNTIYFGEGSWLTVV.

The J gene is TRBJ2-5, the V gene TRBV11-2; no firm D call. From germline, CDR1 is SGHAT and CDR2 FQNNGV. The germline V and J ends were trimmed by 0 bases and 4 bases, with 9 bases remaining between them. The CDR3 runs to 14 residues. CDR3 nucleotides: TGTGCCAGCAGCTTAGATCAAGCTCGAGAGACCCAGTACTTC. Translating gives CASSLDQARETQYF. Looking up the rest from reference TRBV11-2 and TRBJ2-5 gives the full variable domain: EAGVAQSPRYKIIEKRQSVAFWCNPISGHATLYWYQQILGQGPKLLIQFQNNGVVDDSQLPKDRFSAERLKGVDSTLKIQPAKLEDSAVYLCASSLDQARETQYFGPGTRLLVL.

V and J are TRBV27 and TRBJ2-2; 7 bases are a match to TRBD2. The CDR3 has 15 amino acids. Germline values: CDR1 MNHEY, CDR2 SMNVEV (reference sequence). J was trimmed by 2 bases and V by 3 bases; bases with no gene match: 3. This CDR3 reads CASSFSSGNTGELFF. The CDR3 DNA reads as TGTGCCAGCAGTTTTTCTAGCGGTAACACCGGGGAGCTGTTTTTT.

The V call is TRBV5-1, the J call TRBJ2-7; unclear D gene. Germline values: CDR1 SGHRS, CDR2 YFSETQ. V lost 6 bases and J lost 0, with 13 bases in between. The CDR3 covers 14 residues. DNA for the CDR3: TGCGCCAGCAAGCGAGTCCCGAACTCCTACGAGCAGTACTTC. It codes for CASKRVPNSYEQYF.

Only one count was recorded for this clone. CDR3 loop: CASSRQGLYGYTF. The CDR3 bases are TGCGCCAGCAGTCGTCAGGGCCTATATGGCTACACCTTC. The chain is built from TRBV4-1 and TRBJ1-2; TRBD1 is a possible D gene (5 bases). The CDR3 is made up of 13 amino acids. The ends were cut back, 6 bases at V and 5 bases at J, with 13 bases in the middle. Germline CDR1 reads MGHRA; CDR2 reads YSYEKL.

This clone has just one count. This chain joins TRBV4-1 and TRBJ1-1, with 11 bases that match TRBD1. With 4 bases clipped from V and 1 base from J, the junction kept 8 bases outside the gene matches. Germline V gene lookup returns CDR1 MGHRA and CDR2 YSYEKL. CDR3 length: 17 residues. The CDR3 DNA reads TGCGCCAGCAGCCCGGGGCGGACAGGGGGCCCGAACACTGAAGCTTTCTTT. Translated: CASSPGRTGGPNTEAFF.

CDR3 in amino acids: CASSVGLEGYTEAFF. CDR3 DNA: TGTGCCAGCAGCGTCGGACTGGAGGGGTACACTGAAGCTTTCTTT. V and J are TRBV9 and TRBJ1-1; possibly TRBD1 for D (5 bases). The V gene's germline CDR1 is SGDLS and CDR2 YYNGEE. The V end lost 2 bases, the J end lost 3 bases, and 14 bases lay between the germline ends. This CDR3 spans 15 amino acids. The variable domain in full, with the rest retrieved from reference TRBV9 and TRBJ1-1, is DSGVTQTPKHLITATGQRVTLRCSPRSGDLSVYWYQQSLDQGLQFLIQYYNGEERAKGNILERFSAQQFPDLHSELNLSSLELGDSALYFCASSVGLEGYTEAFFGQGTRLTVV.

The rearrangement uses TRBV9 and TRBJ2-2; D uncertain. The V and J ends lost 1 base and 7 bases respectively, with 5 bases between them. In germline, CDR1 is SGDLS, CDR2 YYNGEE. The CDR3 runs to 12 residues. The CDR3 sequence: CASSVYSGELFF. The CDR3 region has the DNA TGTGCCAGCAGCGTATACAGCGGGGAGCTGTTTTTT.

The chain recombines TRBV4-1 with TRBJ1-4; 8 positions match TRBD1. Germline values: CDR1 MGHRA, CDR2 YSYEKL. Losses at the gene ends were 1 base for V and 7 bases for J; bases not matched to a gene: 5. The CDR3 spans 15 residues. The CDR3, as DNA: TGCGCCAGCAGCCAAGTAGGCAGGGGGCGTGAAAAACTGTTTTTT. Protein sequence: CASSQVGRGREKLFF.

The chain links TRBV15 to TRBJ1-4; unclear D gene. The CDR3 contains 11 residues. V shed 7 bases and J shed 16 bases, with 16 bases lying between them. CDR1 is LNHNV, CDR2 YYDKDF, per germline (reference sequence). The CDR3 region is CATILWTGPFF. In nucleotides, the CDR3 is TGTGCCACCATACTTTGGACCGGACCGTTTTTT.

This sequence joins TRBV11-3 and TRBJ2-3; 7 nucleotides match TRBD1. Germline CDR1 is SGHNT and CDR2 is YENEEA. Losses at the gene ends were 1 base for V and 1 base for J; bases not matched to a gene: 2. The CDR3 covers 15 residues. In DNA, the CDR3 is TGTGCCAGCAGCTTAGGGACAGGAGGCACAGATACGCAGTATTTT. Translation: CASSLGTGGTDTQYF.